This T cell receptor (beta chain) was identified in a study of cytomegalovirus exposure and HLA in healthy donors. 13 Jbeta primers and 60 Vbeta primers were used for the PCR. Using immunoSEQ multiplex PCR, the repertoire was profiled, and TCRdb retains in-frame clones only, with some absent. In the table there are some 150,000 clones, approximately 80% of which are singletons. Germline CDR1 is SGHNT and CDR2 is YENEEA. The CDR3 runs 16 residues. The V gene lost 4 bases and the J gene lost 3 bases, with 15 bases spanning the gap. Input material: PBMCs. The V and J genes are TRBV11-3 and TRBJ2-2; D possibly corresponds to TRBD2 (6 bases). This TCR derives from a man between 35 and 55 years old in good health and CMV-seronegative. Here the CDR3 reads CASSSRLGGYTGELFF. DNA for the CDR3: TGTGCCAGCAGCTCAAGGTTGGGGGGTTACACCGGGGAGCTGTTTTTT.